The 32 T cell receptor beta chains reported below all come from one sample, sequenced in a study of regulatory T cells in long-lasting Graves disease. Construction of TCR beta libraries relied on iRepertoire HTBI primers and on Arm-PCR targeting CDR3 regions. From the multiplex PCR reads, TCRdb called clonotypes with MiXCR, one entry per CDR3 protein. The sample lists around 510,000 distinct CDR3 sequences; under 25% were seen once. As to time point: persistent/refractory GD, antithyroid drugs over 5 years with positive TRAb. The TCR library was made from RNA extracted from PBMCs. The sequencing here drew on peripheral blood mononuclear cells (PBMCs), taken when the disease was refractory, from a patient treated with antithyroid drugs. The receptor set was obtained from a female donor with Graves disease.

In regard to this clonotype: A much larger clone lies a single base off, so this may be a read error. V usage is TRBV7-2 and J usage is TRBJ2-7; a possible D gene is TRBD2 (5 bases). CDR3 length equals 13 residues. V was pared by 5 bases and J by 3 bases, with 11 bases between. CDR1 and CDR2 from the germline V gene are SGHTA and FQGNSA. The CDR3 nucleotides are TGTGCCAGCAGCCCAGCGGTCCTCTACGAGCAGTACTTC. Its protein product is CASSPAVLYEQYF.

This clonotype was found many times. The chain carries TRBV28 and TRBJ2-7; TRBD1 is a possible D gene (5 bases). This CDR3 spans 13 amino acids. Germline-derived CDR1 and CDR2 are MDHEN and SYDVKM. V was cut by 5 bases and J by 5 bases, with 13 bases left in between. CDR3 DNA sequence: TGTGCCAGCAGTCTCGGCAGGGCCCACGAGCAGTACTTC. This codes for CASSLGRAHEQYF.

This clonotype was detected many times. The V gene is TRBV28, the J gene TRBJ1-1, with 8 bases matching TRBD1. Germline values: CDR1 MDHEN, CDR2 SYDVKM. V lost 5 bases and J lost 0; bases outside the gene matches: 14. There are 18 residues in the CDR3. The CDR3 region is CASSPVGQGPRMNTEAFF. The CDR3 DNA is TGTGCCAGCAGTCCCGTCGGACAGGGCCCGAGGATGAACACTGAAGCTTTCTTT.

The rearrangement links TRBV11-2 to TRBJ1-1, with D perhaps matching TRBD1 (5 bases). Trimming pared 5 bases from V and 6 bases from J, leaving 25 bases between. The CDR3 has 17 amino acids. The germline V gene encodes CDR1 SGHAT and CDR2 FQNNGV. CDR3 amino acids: CASSPLAGVVGWSEAFF. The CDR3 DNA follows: TGTGCCAGCAGCCCTCTAGCGGGGGTCGTAGGGTGGTCTGAAGCTTTCTTT. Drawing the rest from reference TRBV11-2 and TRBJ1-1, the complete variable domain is EAGVAQSPRYKIIEKRQSVAFWCNPISGHATLYWYQQILGQGPKLLIQFQNNGVVDDSQLPKDRFSAERLKGVDSTLKIQPAKLEDSAVYLCASSPLAGVVGWSEAFFGQGTRLTVV.

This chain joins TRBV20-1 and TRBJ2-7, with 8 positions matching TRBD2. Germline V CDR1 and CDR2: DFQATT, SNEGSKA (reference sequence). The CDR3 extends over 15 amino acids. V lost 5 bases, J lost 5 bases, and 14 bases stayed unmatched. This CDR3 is CSAPPPGGRKHEQYF. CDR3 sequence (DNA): TGCAGTGCTCCACCTCCGGGGGGGCGCAAACACGAGCAGTACTTC.

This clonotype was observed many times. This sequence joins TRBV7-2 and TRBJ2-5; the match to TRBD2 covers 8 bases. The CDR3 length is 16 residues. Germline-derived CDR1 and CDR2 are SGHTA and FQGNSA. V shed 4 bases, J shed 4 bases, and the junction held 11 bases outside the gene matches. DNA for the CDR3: TGTGCCAGCAGCTCCAGCGGCGGGAGGATTGGAGAGACCCAGTACTTC. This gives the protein CASSSSGGRIGETQYF.

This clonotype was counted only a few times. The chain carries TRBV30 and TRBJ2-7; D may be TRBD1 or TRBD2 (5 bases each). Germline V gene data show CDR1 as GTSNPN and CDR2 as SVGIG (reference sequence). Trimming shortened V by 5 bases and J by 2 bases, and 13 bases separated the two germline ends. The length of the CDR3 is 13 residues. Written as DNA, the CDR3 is TGTGCCTGGTCCCCGGGGCACACCTACGAGCAGTACTTC. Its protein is CAWSPGHTYEQYF.

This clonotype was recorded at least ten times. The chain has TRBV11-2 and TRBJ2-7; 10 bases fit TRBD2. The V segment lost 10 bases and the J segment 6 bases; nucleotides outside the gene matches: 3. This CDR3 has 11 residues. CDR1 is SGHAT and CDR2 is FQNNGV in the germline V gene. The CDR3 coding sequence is TGTGCCACCCTAGCGGGAGCCGAGCAGTACTTC. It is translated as CATLAGAEQYF. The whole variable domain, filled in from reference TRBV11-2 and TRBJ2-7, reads EAGVAQSPRYKIIEKRQSVAFWCNPISGHATLYWYQQILGQGPKLLIQFQNNGVVDDSQLPKDRFSAERLKGVDSTLKIQPAKLEDSAVYLCATLAGAEQYFGPGTRLTVT.

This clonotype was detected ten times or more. The CDR3: CASSEDRGLRETQYF. DNA of the CDR3: TGTGCCAGCAGCGAGGACAGGGGGCTCAGGGAGACCCAGTACTTC. V is TRBV7-9 and J is TRBJ2-5, with TRBD1 matching over 11 bases. Trimming removed 5 bases from V and 5 bases from J; junction bases left unmatched: 7. Germline V CDR1 and CDR2: SEHNR, FQNEAQ (reference sequence). This CDR3 has 15 amino acids.

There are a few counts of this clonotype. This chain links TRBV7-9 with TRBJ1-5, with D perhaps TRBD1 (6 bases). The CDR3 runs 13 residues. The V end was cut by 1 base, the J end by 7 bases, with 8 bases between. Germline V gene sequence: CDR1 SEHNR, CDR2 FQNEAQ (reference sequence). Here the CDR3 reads CASSLGDTQPQHF. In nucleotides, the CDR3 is TGTGCCAGCAGCTTAGGGGACACCCAGCCCCAGCATTTT.

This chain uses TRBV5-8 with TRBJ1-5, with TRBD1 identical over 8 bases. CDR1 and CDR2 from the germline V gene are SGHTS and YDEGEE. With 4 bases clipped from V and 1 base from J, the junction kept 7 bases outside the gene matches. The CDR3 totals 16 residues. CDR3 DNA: TGTGCCAGCAGCCGCGGACAGGGTTGGAGCAATCAGCCCCAGCATTTT. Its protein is CASSRGQGWSNQPQHF.

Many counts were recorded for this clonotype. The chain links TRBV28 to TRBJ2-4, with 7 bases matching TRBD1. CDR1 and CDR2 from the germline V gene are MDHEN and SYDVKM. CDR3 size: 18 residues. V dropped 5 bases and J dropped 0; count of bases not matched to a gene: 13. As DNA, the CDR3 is TGTGCCAGCAGTGGACGGGACAGACTTTCACTAGCCAAAAACATTCAGTACTTC. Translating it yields CASSGRDRLSLAKNIQYF.

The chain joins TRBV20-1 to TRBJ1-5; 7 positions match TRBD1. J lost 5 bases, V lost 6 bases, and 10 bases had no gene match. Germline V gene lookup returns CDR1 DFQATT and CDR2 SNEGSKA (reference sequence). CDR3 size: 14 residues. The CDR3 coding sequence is TGCAGTGCCCAACCGGGACAGCCTGATCAGCCCCAGCATTTT. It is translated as CSAQPGQPDQPQHF.

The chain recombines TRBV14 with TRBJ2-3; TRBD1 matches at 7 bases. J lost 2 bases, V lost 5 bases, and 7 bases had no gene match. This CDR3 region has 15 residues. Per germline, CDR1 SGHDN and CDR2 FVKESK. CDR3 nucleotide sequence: TGTGCCAGCAGCTATACAGGGGCCATCACAGATACGCAGTATTTT. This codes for CASSYTGAITDTQYF.

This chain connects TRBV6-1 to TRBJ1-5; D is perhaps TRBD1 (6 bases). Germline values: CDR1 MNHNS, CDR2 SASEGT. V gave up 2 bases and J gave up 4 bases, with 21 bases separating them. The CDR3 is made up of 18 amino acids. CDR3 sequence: CASSESTGSLGLNQPQHF. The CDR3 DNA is TGTGCCAGCAGTGAAAGTACAGGGAGTCTCGGACTAAATCAGCCCCAGCATTTT.

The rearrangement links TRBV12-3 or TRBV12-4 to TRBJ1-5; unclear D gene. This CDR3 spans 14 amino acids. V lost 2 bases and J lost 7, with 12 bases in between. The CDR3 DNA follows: TGTGCCAGCAGTTTAAGAGGGTCGGGGCAGCCCCAGCATTTT. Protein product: CASSLRGSGQPQHF.

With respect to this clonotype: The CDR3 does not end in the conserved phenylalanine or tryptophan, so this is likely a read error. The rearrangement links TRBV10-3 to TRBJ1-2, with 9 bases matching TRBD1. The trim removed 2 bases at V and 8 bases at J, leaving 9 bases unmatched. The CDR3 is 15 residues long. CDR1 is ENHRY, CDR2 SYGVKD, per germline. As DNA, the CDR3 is TGTGCCATCAGTGAGAATTCCGGGACAGGGAACGGCTACACCCTC. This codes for CAISENSGTGNGYTL.

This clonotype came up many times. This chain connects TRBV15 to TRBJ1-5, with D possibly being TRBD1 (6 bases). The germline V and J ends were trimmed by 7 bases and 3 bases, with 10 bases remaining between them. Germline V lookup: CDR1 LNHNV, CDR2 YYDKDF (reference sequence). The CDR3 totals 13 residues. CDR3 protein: CATTDSDNQPQHF. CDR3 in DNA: TGTGCCACCACGGACAGTGACAATCAGCCCCAGCATTTT.

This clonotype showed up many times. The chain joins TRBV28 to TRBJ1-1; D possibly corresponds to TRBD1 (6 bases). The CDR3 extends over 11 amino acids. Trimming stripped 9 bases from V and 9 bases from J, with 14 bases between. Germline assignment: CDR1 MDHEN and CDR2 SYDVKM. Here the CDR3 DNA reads TGTGCCAGTTCAGGGGCCTATAAAGCTTTCTTT. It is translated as CASSGAYKAFF.

The CDR3 DNA reads as TGTGCCAGTAGTCCCGGACTAGCGGGAGGACAAACCCCCTTTTACAATGAGCAGTTCTTC. Translating it yields CASSPGLAGGQTPFYNEQFF. This sequence joins TRBV19 and TRBJ2-1; 14 bases align to TRBD2. CDR3 length: 20 residues. Germline lookup yields CDR1 LNHDA and CDR2 SQIVND (reference sequence). V shed 5 bases and J 4 bases; nucleotides not matched to a gene: 16.

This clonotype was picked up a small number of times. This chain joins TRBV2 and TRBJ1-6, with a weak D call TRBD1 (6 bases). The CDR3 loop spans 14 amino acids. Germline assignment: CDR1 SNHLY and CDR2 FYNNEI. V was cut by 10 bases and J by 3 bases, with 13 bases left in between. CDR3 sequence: CATKDSVYNSPLHF. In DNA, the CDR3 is TGTGCCACTAAGGACAGTGTCTATAATTCACCCCTCCACTTT. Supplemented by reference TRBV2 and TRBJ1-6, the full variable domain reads EPEVTQTPSHQVTQMGQEVILRCVPISNHLYFYWYRQILGQKVEFLVSFYNNEISEKSEIFDDQFSVERPDGSNFTLKIRSTKLEDSAMYFCATKDSVYNSPLHFGNGTRLTVT.

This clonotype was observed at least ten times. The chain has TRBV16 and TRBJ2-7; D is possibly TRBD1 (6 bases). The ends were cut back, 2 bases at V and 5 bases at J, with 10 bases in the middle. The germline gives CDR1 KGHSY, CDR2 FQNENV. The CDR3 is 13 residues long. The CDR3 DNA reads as TGTGCCAGCAGCCAAGTGACAGGCGACGAGCAGTACTTC. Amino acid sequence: CASSQVTGDEQYF.

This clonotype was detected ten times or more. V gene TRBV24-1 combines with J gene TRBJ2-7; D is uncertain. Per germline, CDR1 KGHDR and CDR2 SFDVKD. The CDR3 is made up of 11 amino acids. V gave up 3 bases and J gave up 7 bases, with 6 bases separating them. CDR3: CATSDNKEQYF. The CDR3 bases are TGTGCCACCAGTGATAACAAAGAGCAGTACTTC.

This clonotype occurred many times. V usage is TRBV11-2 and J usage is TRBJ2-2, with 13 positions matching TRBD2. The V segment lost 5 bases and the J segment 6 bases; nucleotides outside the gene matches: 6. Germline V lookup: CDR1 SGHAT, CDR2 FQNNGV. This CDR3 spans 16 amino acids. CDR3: CASSRRLAGGSGELFF. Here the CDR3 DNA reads TGTGCCAGCAGCCGTAGACTAGCGGGAGGTTCCGGGGAGCTGTTTTTT. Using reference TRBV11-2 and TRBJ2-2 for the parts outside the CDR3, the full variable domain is EAGVAQSPRYKIIEKRQSVAFWCNPISGHATLYWYQQILGQGPKLLIQFQNNGVVDDSQLPKDRFSAERLKGVDSTLKIQPAKLEDSAVYLCASSRRLAGGSGELFFGEGSRLTVL.

The CDR3 region is CASSPFAGAEETQYF. The CDR3 bases are TGTGCCAGCAGCCCCTTTGCGGGAGCCGAAGAGACCCAGTACTTC. This chain uses TRBV7-3 with TRBJ2-5; 7 bases are a match to TRBD2. Trimming removed 5 bases from V and 3 bases from J; junction bases left unmatched: 9. This CDR3 is 15 amino acids long. Germline loops: CDR1 SGHTA, CDR2 FQGTGA.

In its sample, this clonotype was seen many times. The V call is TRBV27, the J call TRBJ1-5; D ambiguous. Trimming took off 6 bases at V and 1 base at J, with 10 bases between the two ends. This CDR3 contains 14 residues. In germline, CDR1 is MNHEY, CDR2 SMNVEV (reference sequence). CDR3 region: CASSLGESNQPQHF. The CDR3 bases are TGTGCCAGCAGCTTAGGAGAAAGCAATCAGCCCCAGCATTTT.

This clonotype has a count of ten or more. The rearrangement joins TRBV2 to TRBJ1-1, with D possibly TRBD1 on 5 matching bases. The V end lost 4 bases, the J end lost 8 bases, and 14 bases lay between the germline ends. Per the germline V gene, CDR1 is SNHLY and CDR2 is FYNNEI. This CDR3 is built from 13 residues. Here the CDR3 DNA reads TGTGCCAGCAGTGGGGCGAGCGGGGCAGAAGCTTTCTTT. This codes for CASSGASGAEAFF. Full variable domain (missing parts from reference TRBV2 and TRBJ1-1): EPEVTQTPSHQVTQMGQEVILRCVPISNHLYFYWYRQILGQKVEFLVSFYNNEISEKSEIFDDQFSVERPDGSNFTLKIRSTKLEDSAMYFCASSGASGAEAFFGQGTRLTVV.

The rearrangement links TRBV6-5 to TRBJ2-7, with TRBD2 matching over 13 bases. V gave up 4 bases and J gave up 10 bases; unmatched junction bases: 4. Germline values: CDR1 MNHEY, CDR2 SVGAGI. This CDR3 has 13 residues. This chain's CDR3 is CASSFGLAGVQYF. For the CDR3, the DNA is TGTGCCAGCAGTTTCGGACTAGCGGGAGTTCAGTACTTC.

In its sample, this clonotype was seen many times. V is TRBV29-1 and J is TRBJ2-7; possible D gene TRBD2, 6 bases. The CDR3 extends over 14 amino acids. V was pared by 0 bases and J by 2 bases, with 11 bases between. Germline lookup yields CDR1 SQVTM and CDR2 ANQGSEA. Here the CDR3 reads CSVEEPGGAYEQYF. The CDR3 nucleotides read TGCAGCGTTGAAGAACCCGGGGGTGCCTACGAGCAGTACTTC.

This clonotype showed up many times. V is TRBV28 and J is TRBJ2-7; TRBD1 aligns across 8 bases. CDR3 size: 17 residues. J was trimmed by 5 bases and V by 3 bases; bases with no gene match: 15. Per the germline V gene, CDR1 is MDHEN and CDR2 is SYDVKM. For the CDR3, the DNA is TGTGCCAGCAGTTTTTCTGACCCCCGGACAGGGTTCCACGAGCAGTACTTC. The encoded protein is CASSFSDPRTGFHEQYF.

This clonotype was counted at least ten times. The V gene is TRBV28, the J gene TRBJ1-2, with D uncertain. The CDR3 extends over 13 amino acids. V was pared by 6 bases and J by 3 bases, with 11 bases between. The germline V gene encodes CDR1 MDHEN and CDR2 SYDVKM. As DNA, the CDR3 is TGTGCCAGCAGAAACTATGGGGACTATGGCTACACCTTC. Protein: CASRNYGDYGYTF.

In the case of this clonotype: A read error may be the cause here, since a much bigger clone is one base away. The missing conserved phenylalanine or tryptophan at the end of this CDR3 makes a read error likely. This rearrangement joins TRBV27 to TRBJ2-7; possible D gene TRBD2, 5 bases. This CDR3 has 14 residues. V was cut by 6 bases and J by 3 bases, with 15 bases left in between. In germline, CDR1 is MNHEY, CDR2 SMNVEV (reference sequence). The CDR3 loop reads CASREGSDYYEQYS. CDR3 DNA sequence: TGTGCCAGCAGGGAAGGGAGCGATTACTACGAGCAGTACTCC.